One and the same sample provided the 27 T cell receptor beta chains below, sequenced in a study of shared clonotypes between healthy human individuals. The protocol was immunoSEQ multiplex PCR, while the TCRdb copy is restricted to in-frame clones and leaves out a portion. The table includes fewer than 2.5 million clones, roughly 93% detected once. Sequencing used naive CD4+ T cells from PBMCs. Indicated subset: CD45RA+ positively selected. The receptors here all came from a man in his late teens or twenties in good health. Some clones in this sample may be carry-over from other donors' samples.

This chain uses TRBV30 with TRBJ2-5; 7 bases are shared with TRBD2. Germline values: CDR1 GTSNPN, CDR2 SVGIG (reference sequence). CDR3 size: 11 residues. This chain's CDR3 is CAGGGEETQYF. CDR3 in DNA: TGTGCTGGCGGGGGAGAAGAGACCCAGTACTTC. The full variable domain, rest sourced from reference TRBV30 and TRBJ2-5, is SQTIHQWPATLVQPVGSPLSLECTVEGTSNPNLYWYRQAAGRGLQLLFYSVGIGQISSEVPQNLSASRPQDRQFILSSKKLLLSDSGFYLCAGGGEETQYFGPGTRLLVL.

The table lists this clone with a count of one. V is TRBV7-2 and J is TRBJ2-1; D possibly matches TRBD1 or TRBD2 (6 bases each). V gave up 7 bases and J gave up 4 bases, with 26 bases separating them. Germline V lookup: CDR1 SGHTA, CDR2 FQGNSA. This CDR3 region has 18 residues. The CDR3 loop is CASTTPLGGLAQYNEQFF. The CDR3 nucleotides read TGTGCCAGCACCACCCCCCTAGGGGGGCTAGCGCAATACAATGAGCAGTTCTTC. Complete variable domain (other parts from reference TRBV7-2 and TRBJ2-1): GAGVSQSPSNKVTEKGKDVELRCDPISGHTALYWYRQSLGQGLEFLIYFQGNSAPDKSGLPSDRFSAERTGGSVSTLTIQRTQQEDSAVYLCASTTPLGGLAQYNEQFFGPGTRLTVL.

The J gene is TRBJ1-1, the V gene TRBV28; maybe TRBD1 (6 bases). This CDR3 contains 14 residues. V was trimmed by 2 bases and J by 8 bases, leaving 15 bases between them. CDR1 and CDR2 from the germline V gene are MDHEN and SYDVKM. The CDR3 loop is CASSLRGQWYEAFF. The CDR3 DNA reads as TGTGCCAGCAGTTTACGAGGACAGTGGTACGAAGCTTTCTTT.

This chain joins TRBV28 and TRBJ2-7, with 7 bases aligning to TRBD2. The CDR3 runs 13 residues. V gave up 6 bases and J gave up 4 bases; unmatched junction bases: 6. Per the germline V gene, CDR1 is MDHEN and CDR2 is SYDVKM. The CDR3: CASRAFSGYEQYF. The CDR3 DNA reads as TGTGCCAGCAGAGCTTTTAGCGGGTACGAGCAGTACTTC.

The chain combines TRBV5-4 with TRBJ2-7; 7 nucleotides align to TRBD2. Germline CDR1 and CDR2: SGHNT and YYREEE (reference sequence). The trim removed 4 bases at V and 4 bases at J, leaving 5 bases unmatched. This CDR3 is 13 amino acids long. The CDR3: CASSPWGGYEQYF. CDR3 sequence (DNA): TGTGCCAGCAGCCCATGGGGGGGGTACGAGCAGTACTTC.

The chain is built from TRBV6-5 and TRBJ2-7; 14 positions agree with TRBD2. V lost 9 bases to trimming and J lost 3 bases; unmatched junction nucleotides: 4. The CDR3 has 14 residues. Germline V lookup: CDR1 MNHEY, CDR2 SVGAGI. As DNA, the CDR3 is TGTGCCAGTGGAGGGACTAGCGGGAGCTACGAGCAGTACTTC. It encodes CASGGTSGSYEQYF.

The rearrangement joins TRBV29-1 to TRBJ1-1; D remains unclear. The germline V and J ends were trimmed by 6 bases and 10 bases, with 12 bases remaining between them. CDR1 and CDR2 from the germline V gene are SQVTM and ANQGSEA. CDR3 length equals 10 residues. The CDR3 DNA sequence: TGCAGCGTGCTAATAGGTCTAGCTTTCTTT. It encodes CSVLIGLAFF. Variable domain in full (rest from reference TRBV29-1 and TRBJ1-1): SAVISQKPSRDICQRGTSLTIQCQVDSQVTMMFWYRQQPGQSLTLIATANQGSEATYESGFVIDKFPISRPNLTFSTLTVSNMSPEDSSIYLCSVLIGLAFFGQGTRLTVV.

The V call is TRBV5-1, the J call TRBJ2-2; D not resolved. The CDR3 sequence is 13 residues long. V was pared by 0 bases and J by 11 bases, with 11 bases between. Germline CDR1 reads SGHRS; CDR2 reads YFSETQ. The DNA of the CDR3 is TGCGCCAGCAGCTTGGGGCGAGACGGAGAGCTGTTTTTT. The encoded protein is CASSLGRDGELFF. Combining the CDR3 with reference TRBV5-1 and TRBJ2-2 gives the whole variable domain KAGVTQTPRYLIKTRGQQVTLSCSPISGHRSVSWYQQTPGQGLQFLFEYFSETQRNKGNFPGRFSGRQFSNSRSEMNVSTLELGDSALYLCASSLGRDGELFFGEGSRLTVL.

The chain employs TRBV11-2 and TRBJ1-1, with D unclear. The CDR3 runs to 15 residues. The germline V and J ends were trimmed by 4 bases and 6 bases, with 18 bases remaining between them. Germline assignment: CDR1 SGHAT and CDR2 FQNNGV. CDR3 protein: CASSSSRVGRSEAFF. The DNA for the CDR3 is TGTGCCAGCAGCTCCTCCCGGGTAGGGCGGTCTGAAGCTTTCTTT.

The chain recombines TRBV28 with TRBJ1-2, with 8 bases matching TRBD1. Looked up from germline, CDR1 is MDHEN and CDR2 is SYDVKM. The CDR3 loop spans 14 amino acids. The trim removed 3 bases at V and 3 bases at J, leaving 3 bases unmatched. For the CDR3, the DNA is TGTGCCAGCAGTTTTACGACAGGGGACTATGGCTACACCTTC. Its translation is CASSFTTGDYGYTF.

The chain uses TRBV2 and TRBJ1-2; 7 bases map to TRBD1. This CDR3 comprises 14 residues. The V segment lost 4 bases and the J segment 8 bases; nucleotides outside the gene matches: 10. The germline V gene has CDR1 SNHLY and CDR2 FYNNEI. CDR3 in DNA: TGTGCCAGCAGTGGGGAATCAGGGGGGTCCGGCTACACCTTC. Protein: CASSGESGGSGYTF.

The V and J genes are TRBV7-2 and TRBJ1-5; D is ambiguous. The CDR3 has 16 residues. Trimming took 1 base from V and 2 from J, leaving 12 bases between them. Germline loops: CDR1 SGHTA, CDR2 FQGNSA. CDR3 region: CASSLESWVGNQPQHF. The DNA for the CDR3 is TGTGCCAGCAGCTTAGAGAGTTGGGTGGGCAATCAGCCCCAGCATTTT. Variable domain in full (rest from reference TRBV7-2 and TRBJ1-5): GAGVSQSPSNKVTEKGKDVELRCDPISGHTALYWYRQSLGQGLEFLIYFQGNSAPDKSGLPSDRFSAERTGGSVSTLTIQRTQQEDSAVYLCASSLESWVGNQPQHFGDGTRLSIL.

Worth noting for this clone: Within the sample, other DNA sequences also encode this same CDR3. The chain recombines TRBV18 with TRBJ2-3; 11 bases fit TRBD2. Germline V gene data show CDR1 as KGHSH and CDR2 as LQKENI. The CDR3 runs to 14 residues. Trimming cost V 4 bases and J 3 bases; bases outside gene matches: 0. CDR3 nucleotides: TGTGCCAGCTCACGACTAGCGGGGACAGATACGCAGTATTTT. Translated: CASSRLAGTDTQYF.

V gene TRBV29-1 combines with J gene TRBJ2-5; unclear D gene. Germline V CDR1 and CDR2: SQVTM, ANQGSEA. The V and J ends lost 7 bases and 5 bases respectively, with 17 bases between them. The CDR3 extends over 13 amino acids. CDR3 sequence reads: CSAKARILETQYF. CDR3 coding DNA: TGCAGCGCCAAAGCTAGGATTCTGGAGACCCAGTACTTC.

Notes on this clone: Other DNA sequences in this sample translate to the same CDR3. J is TRBJ1-1 and V is TRBV7-9; weak D call: TRBD1 (6 bases). Germline CDR1 SEHNR, CDR2 FQNEAQ (reference sequence). V was clipped by 5 bases and J by 10 bases, with 11 bases between them. The CDR3 has 11 residues. The DNA for the CDR3 is TGTGCCAGCAGCCTGGGGGGCCGAGCTTTCTTT. Its translation: CASSLGGRAFF.

J is TRBJ2-7 and V is TRBV7-2; 7 positions match TRBD2. Looked up from germline, CDR1 is SGHTA and CDR2 is FQGNSA. This CDR3 is built from 16 residues. V gave up 2 bases and J gave up 0 bases; unmatched junction bases: 7. CDR3 DNA: TGTGCCAGCAGCTTATTTGGGACTACAAGCTCCTACGAGCAGTACTTC. It encodes CASSLFGTTSSYEQYF.

V gene TRBV7-2 combines with J gene TRBJ2-7; D is unresolved. The ends were cut back, 2 bases at V and 0 bases at J, with 8 bases in the middle. This CDR3 region has 14 residues. Germline assignment: CDR1 SGHTA and CDR2 FQGNSA. The CDR3 bases are TGTGCCAGCAGCTTACTCCAGAGCTCCTACGAGCAGTACTTC. Amino acids: CASSLLQSSYEQYF. Using reference TRBV7-2 and TRBJ2-7 for the parts outside the CDR3, the full variable domain is GAGVSQSPSNKVTEKGKDVELRCDPISGHTALYWYRQSLGQGLEFLIYFQGNSAPDKSGLPSDRFSAERTGGSVSTLTIQRTQQEDSAVYLCASSLLQSSYEQYFGPGTRLTVT.

The rearrangement links TRBV29-1 to TRBJ1-3, with D perhaps matching TRBD1 (5 bases). The V end lost 2 bases, the J end lost 4 bases, and 9 bases lay between the germline ends. CDR1 and CDR2 from the germline V gene are SQVTM and ANQGSEA. CDR3 size: 13 residues. CDR3 protein: CSVERGTGNTIYF. CDR3 DNA: TGCAGCGTTGAACGGGGCACAGGAAACACCATATATTTT.

The V gene is TRBV18, the J gene TRBJ2-1; 10 nucleotides line up with TRBD2. There are 16 residues in the CDR3. The V gene end was trimmed by 3 bases and the J gene end by 7 bases; junction bases not matched to a gene: 9. Germline V gives CDR1 KGHSH, CDR2 LQKENI. Here the CDR3 reads CASSPRTSGIQNEQFF. The CDR3 coding sequence is TGTGCCAGCTCACCCAGAACTAGCGGGATACAAAATGAGCAGTTCTTC.

The rearrangement links TRBV4-1 to TRBJ2-3; 13 positions match TRBD2. Germline values: CDR1 MGHRA, CDR2 YSYEKL. The CDR3 consists of 20 residues. The V gene end was trimmed by 1 base and the J gene end by 4 bases; junction bases not matched to a gene: 14. The CDR3: CASSQGRTSGRALLADTQYF. The CDR3 DNA reads TGCGCCAGCAGCCAAGGAAGAACTAGCGGGAGGGCCCTCCTCGCAGATACGCAGTATTTT.

The rearrangement uses TRBV25-1 and TRBJ2-1; the match to TRBD2 covers 9 bases. J lost 4 bases, V lost 5 bases, and 6 bases had no gene match. Germline loops: CDR1 MGHDK, CDR2 SYGVNS. CDR3 size: 15 residues. CDR3 loop: CASSSLAGLYNEQFF. The CDR3 nucleotides read TGTGCCAGCAGTTCCCTAGCGGGGTTATACAATGAGCAGTTCTTC. The variable domain in full, completed from reference TRBV25-1 and TRBJ2-1, reads EADIYQTPRYLVIGTGKKITLECSQTMGHDKMYWYQQDPGMELHLIHYSYGVNSTEKGDLSSESTVSRIRTEHFPLTLESARPSHTSQYLCASSSLAGLYNEQFFGPGTRLTVL.

The chain couples TRBV10-3 to TRBJ1-5; weak D call: TRBD1 (6 bases). V lost 3 bases to trimming and J lost 6 bases, with 15 bases between them. Per germline, CDR1 ENHRY and CDR2 SYGVKD. This CDR3 is 15 amino acids long. CDR3 region: CAISEILGAGQPQHF. Written as DNA, the CDR3 is TGTGCCATCAGTGAAATTCTGGGGGCAGGTCAGCCCCAGCATTTT.

The rearrangement uses TRBV7-3 and TRBJ2-1; 9 bases are shared with TRBD2. This CDR3 is 15 amino acids long. With 8 bases clipped from V and 2 bases from J, the junction kept 7 bases outside the gene matches. Germline V gene lookup returns CDR1 SGHTA and CDR2 FQGTGA. DNA for the CDR3: TGTGCCAGCGCGGGAGGGCCTAGAACCTACAATGAGCAGTTCTTC. It specifies CASAGGPRTYNEQFF. Based on the CDR3 plus reference TRBV7-3 and TRBJ2-1, the full variable domain is GAGVSQTPSNKVTEKGKYVELRCDPISGHTALYWYRQSLGQGPEFLIYFQGTGAADDSGLPNDRFFAVRPEGSVSTLKIQRTERGDSAVYLCASAGGPRTYNEQFFGPGTRLTVL.

The chain combines TRBV11-2 with TRBJ1-2; D gene unclear. Germline values: CDR1 SGHAT, CDR2 FQNNGV. With 5 bases removed from V and 7 bases from J, the gap between germline ends came to 11 bases. The CDR3 extends over 12 amino acids. The CDR3 sequence is CASSPQIGGYTF. The CDR3 DNA sequence: TGTGCCAGCAGCCCCCAGATCGGTGGCTACACCTTC.

The chain couples TRBV9 to TRBJ2-3; D gene uncertain. In germline, CDR1 is SGDLS, CDR2 YYNGEE. The CDR3 sequence is 15 residues long. Trimming stripped 0 bases from V and 1 base from J, with 9 bases between. This chain's CDR3 is CASSVEKRRTDTQYF. CDR3 DNA: TGTGCCAGCAGCGTAGAAAAGCGCCGCACAGATACGCAGTATTTT.

This chain joins TRBV5-1 and TRBJ2-1; possible D gene TRBD1, 6 bases. The V gene lost 4 bases and the J gene lost 7 bases, with 15 bases spanning the gap. Germline V lookup: CDR1 SGHRS, CDR2 YFSETQ. This CDR3 has 14 residues. CDR3 sequence: CASSPDTGRNEQFF. CDR3 DNA sequence: TGCGCCAGCAGCCCCGACACAGGGCGGAATGAGCAGTTCTTC.

For the CDR3, the DNA is TGTGCCAGCAGCCAAGATGGGTTTTACAGGGGGCGATTTGGCGGGGAGCTGTTTTTT. Translating gives CASSQDGFYRGRFGGELFF. The rearrangement joins TRBV4-2 to TRBJ2-2, with 9 bases fitting TRBD1. The CDR3 contains 19 residues. Germline lookup yields CDR1 LGHNA and CDR2 YNFKEQ. Unmatched junction bases numbered 15, after V lost 0 bases and J lost 7 bases.